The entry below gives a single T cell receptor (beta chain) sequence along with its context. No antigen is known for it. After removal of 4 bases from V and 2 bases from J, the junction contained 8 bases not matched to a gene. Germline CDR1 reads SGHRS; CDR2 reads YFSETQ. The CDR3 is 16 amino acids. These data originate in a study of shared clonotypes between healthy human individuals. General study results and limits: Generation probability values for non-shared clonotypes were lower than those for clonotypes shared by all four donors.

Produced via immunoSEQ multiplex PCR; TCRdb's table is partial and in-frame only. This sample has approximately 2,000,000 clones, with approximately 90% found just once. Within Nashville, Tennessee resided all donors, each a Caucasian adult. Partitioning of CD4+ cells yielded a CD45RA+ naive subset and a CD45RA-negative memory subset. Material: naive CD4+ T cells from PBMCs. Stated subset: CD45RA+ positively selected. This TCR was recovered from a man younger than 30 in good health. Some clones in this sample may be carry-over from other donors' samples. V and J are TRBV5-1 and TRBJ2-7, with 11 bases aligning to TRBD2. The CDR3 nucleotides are TGCGCCAGCAGCCCCGGGACTAGCGGTCTTACCTACGAGCAGTACTTC. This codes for CASSPGTSGLTYEQYF.